This T cell receptor beta chain was captured by sequencing in a study of shared clonotypes between healthy human individuals (TCRdb year 2020). In terms of the full investigation: The cohort comprised a couple of women and a few men aged 18 to 49 years. For each donor, three plates each were used for CD4 naive and CD4 memory, two plates were used for CD8 naive, and one plate was used for CD8 memory. Blood TCR repertoires of four to six healthy adults were deeply sequenced to estimate repertoire size and the extent of clonotype sharing between individuals. Libraries were prepared and TCR repertoires were sequenced by different laboratories using diverse techniques, in order to increase sequencing depth and limit assay-specific biases. Leukapheresis yielded between about 0.94 and 8.9 billion PBMCs per donor.

Donors were healthy HIV-negative adults with no recently reported acute infections or vaccinations. Every donor was a Caucasian adult living in Nashville, Tennessee, USA. CD4+ T cells were enriched by magnetic negative selection; naive cells were then positively selected on CD45RA, and the negative fraction formed the memory subset. After blood collection by leukapheresis, PBMCs were isolated using Ficoll-Histopaque density gradient centrifugation and then cryopreserved in the vapor phase of liquid nitrogen. Analytical flow cytometry was used to check the purity and quantity of every magnetically sorted T cell population. Genomic DNA was isolated from each sorted fraction and quantified by UV absorbance on a Nanodrop 2000c. Using the deep immunoSEQ assay, multiplex PCR amplified TCR CDR3 regions from genomic DNA. For each cell subset, the extracted genomic DNA was distributed evenly across all wells of several immunoSEQ 96-well plates, and each plate served as one replicate. For sorted subsets, roughly 200 ng genomic DNA, equal to tens of thousands of T cell genomes, was loaded into each replicate PCR. Purified libraries were measured with a Qubit 3.0 fluorometer, size-checked on a Bioanalyzer 2100, and measured again with the KAPA Library Quantification kit. Every immunoSEQ 96-well plate was sequenced on a dedicated single-read 150-cycle Illumina NextSeq 550 flow cell. From the authors' description of their analysis: The immunoSEQ output contained only junctional sequences without quality scores, so filtering could not match that applied to full-length reads. To assign V/J genes and CDR3, sequences were annotated against IMGT germline references using PyIR, a Python wrapper for IgBLAST v1.9. Reads with weak V/J assignments (E-value above 1e-6), missing CDR3, stop codons, out-of-frame junctions, or ambiguous translated residues were removed. V3J clonotypes were defined as sequences sharing an identical inferred V gene, J gene, and CDR3 amino acid sequence. The percentage overlap between two repertoires was calculated by dividing the number of shared unique clonotypes by the size of the smaller repertoire. RTK rarefaction, the Chao1 estimator, and Recon v2.1 estimates of unobserved clonotypes were used to assess repertoire richness. Generation probabilities were computed with OLGA for all TCRbeta clonotypes obtained by the gDNA method from a handful of donors. As stored in TCRdb, this immuneACCESS dataset retains in-frame rearrangements with V and J assigned. A fraction of the clones does not appear; measured against another copy, unresolved V genes explain less than half of the discrepancy, and the remainder lacks a known reason. The V and J calls and clone size were taken over from that table, and D and trimming were inferred from the DNA. The sample has around 2.3 million clones on record, 90% to 97% of them singletons. 0.13% of the sample goes to the ten largest clones.

Study-wide conclusions, independent of this receptor: When several donors were compared, the shared fraction of clonotypes was about 5.4% for naive CD4, about 4% for naive CD8, more than 2% for memory CD4, and 0.35% to 0.4% for memory CD8. Even with the large sequencing depth, rarefaction of the sorted-subset datasets indicated that sequencing was incomplete. The small number of donors limited the genetic and exposure-history diversity represented. Based on pairwise subsampling, the degree of clonotype sharing among donors was expected to be affected by sequencing depth. Sampling was limited to blood, and TCR repertoires in tissue likely differ from TCR repertoires in blood. Compared with non-shared clonotypes, the clonotypes found in all four sorted-subset donors had higher generation probabilities. Naive subsets generally had larger estimated clonotype richness than memory subsets did.

Regarding this clone: Which antigen it targets is not known. There are no base qualities to consult, and no much larger clone falls within one base.

V sheds 0 bases and J sheds 2 bases, leaving 13 bases between their ends. Inclusive of the bounding cysteine and phenylalanine, the CDR3 is 16 residues long. The read is trimmed to its CDR3 DNA, 48 bases read in frame from base 1. Taken from the germline V gene, the CDR1 and CDR2 loops are KGHSH and LQKENI. This TCR derives from a man aged 18 to 30 in good health. The rearranged segments are TRBV18 and TRBJ1-2, with the D gene not confidently named. Sequenced input: naive CD4+ T cells sorted from blood. The sample's cell subset or site label, decoded: CD45RA+ positively selected. Here the CDR3 is given as CASSPPTVRLNYGYTF. The DNA sequence reads TGTGCCAGCTCACCACCGACGGTCCGTTTGAACTATGGCTACACCTTC.